This T cell receptor (beta chain) derives from a study of tumor-infiltrating lymphocytes in localized non-small cell lung cancer. Clones were sequenced by immunoSEQ multiplex PCR, and TCRdb holds only the in-frame ones, with some missing. This sample yields over 10,000 clones, of which around 79% are seen a single time; approximately 12% belongs to the top ten. This CDR3 contains 11 residues. Germline CDR1 reads MNHNS; CDR2 reads SASEGT. V dropped 7 bases and J dropped 8 bases, with 9 bases sitting between them. J is TRBJ1-3 and V is TRBV6-1, with a weak D call TRBD1 (5 bases). Specimen: lung tumor tissue. The clonotype comes from a human donor with non-small cell lung cancer. The CDR3 DNA follows: TGTGCCAGCAAATGGGGGTACACCATATATTTT. It yields the protein CASKWGYTIYF.